The 32 T cell receptor beta chains given below trace back to one sample, sequenced in a study of blood T cell repertoires in COVID-19. Using immunoSEQ multiplex PCR, the repertoire was profiled, and TCRdb retains in-frame clones only, with some absent. The data hold hundreds of thousands of clones, with 88% observed a single time. The sequenced material came from peripheral blood. These receptors all stem from a woman aged 70-85 years with COVID-19, enrolled during active disease.

This clone has just one count. This chain links TRBV18 with TRBJ1-2, with D unclear. The V and J ends lost 2 bases and 4 bases respectively, with 11 bases between them. This CDR3 has 14 amino acids. Germline CDR1 reads KGHSH; CDR2 reads LQKENI. The CDR3 bases are TGTGCCAGCTCACCAAATGGCGGGGTCTATGGCTACACCTTC. As protein: CASSPNGGVYGYTF.

V usage is TRBV7-2 and J usage is TRBJ1-1; a weak D match, TRBD1 (6 bases). This CDR3 is built from 15 residues. Germline assignment: CDR1 SGHTA and CDR2 FQGNSA. V was shortened by 0 bases and J by 2 bases, with 10 bases between the two germline ends. The CDR3 DNA reads TGTGCCAGCAGCTTAGCACAGGGCCTCAACACTGAAGCTTTCTTT. This codes for CASSLAQGLNTEAFF.

The chain is built from TRBV27 and TRBJ1-6; D possibly corresponds to TRBD1 (5 bases). The CDR3 extends over 14 amino acids. The V end lost 3 bases, the J end lost 10 bases, and 13 bases lay between the germline ends. Germline V gene sequence: CDR1 MNHEY, CDR2 SMNVEV (reference sequence). DNA for the CDR3: TGTGCCAGCAGTTTGAAGGGGCTGGAATCACCCCTCCACTTT. Its translation is CASSLKGLESPLHF.

The genes are TRBV24-1 and TRBJ2-2; possibly TRBD2 for D (6 bases). The CDR3 runs 14 residues. The ends were cut back, 12 bases at V and 4 bases at J, with 17 bases in the middle. CDR1 is KGHDR, CDR2 SFDVKD, per germline. CDR3 sequence (DNA): TGTGCCGGGGGGACGGACAACTGCACCGGGGAGCTGTTTTTT. This codes for CAGGTDNCTGELFF.

This rearrangement joins TRBV27 to TRBJ1-2; 9 bases agree with TRBD1. The CDR3 consists of 15 residues. Looked up from germline, CDR1 is MNHEY and CDR2 is SMNVEV (reference sequence). V shed 5 bases and J 4 bases; nucleotides not matched to a gene: 8. The CDR3 region has the DNA TGTGCCAGCAGTCGACCGGGACAGGGAATCTATGGCTACACCTTC. It translates to CASSRPGQGIYGYTF.

The chain uses TRBV7-9 and TRBJ1-6; TRBD1 is a possible D gene (6 bases). Trimming stripped 4 bases from V and 9 bases from J, with 16 bases between. The CDR3 contains 15 residues. The germline CDR1 and CDR2 sequences are SEHNR and FQNEAQ (reference sequence). This chain's CDR3 is CASSSLQGGGSPLHF. The CDR3 nucleotides are TGTGCCAGCAGCTCCCTACAGGGCGGGGGTTCACCCCTCCACTTT.

This clone was seen a single time. This sequence joins TRBV20-1 and TRBJ1-1, with D hard to call. The V end was cut by 7 bases, the J end by 3 bases, with 6 bases between. The CDR3 is 10 amino acids. The V gene's germline CDR1 is DFQATT and CDR2 SNEGSKA (reference sequence). CDR3 protein: CSVGDTEAFF. Here the CDR3 DNA reads TGCAGTGTCGGAGACACTGAAGCTTTCTTT.

The sample holds one count of this clone. The rearrangement joins TRBV29-1 to TRBJ2-7; TRBD2 matches 11 bases. V gave up 6 bases and J gave up 6 bases; unmatched junction bases: 4. Germline CDR1 reads SQVTM; CDR2 reads ANQGSEA. The CDR3 is made up of 12 amino acids. CDR3 DNA sequence: TGCAGCGTCCTAGCGGGAGGTCTCGAGCAGTACTTC. Its protein product is CSVLAGGLEQYF.

As for this clone: Other nucleotide sequences in the sample specify the same CDR3. V gene TRBV18 combines with J gene TRBJ2-7; 9 bases line up with TRBD2. Per the germline V gene, CDR1 is KGHSH and CDR2 is LQKENI. CDR3 size: 14 residues. V trimming: 3 bases; J trimming: 5 bases; junction bases outside the gene matches: 5. The CDR3 loop is CASSPLAGKNEQYF. In DNA, the CDR3 is TGTGCCAGCTCACCTCTAGCGGGGAAAAACGAGCAGTACTTC.

The chain combines TRBV5-6 with TRBJ1-2; 9 bases line up with TRBD1. Germline V gene data show CDR1 as SGHDT and CDR2 as YYEEEE. With 1 base clipped from V and 1 base from J, the junction kept 8 bases outside the gene matches. This CDR3 has 17 amino acids. CDR3 in DNA: TGTGCCAGCAGCTTGACAACGGGACAGGGAATTAACTATGGCTACACCTTC. This sequence encodes CASSLTTGQGINYGYTF.

The chain uses TRBV5-1 and TRBJ1-6; TRBD1 agrees at 8 bases. V lost 3 bases and J lost 8; bases outside the gene matches: 4. CDR1 SGHRS and CDR2 YFSETQ come from the germline V gene. CDR3 length: 14 residues. In DNA form, the CDR3 reads TGCGCCAGCAGCTCGGGACAGGATTATTCACCCCTCCACTTT. Translated, it gives CASSSGQDYSPLHF.

This clone appeared a single time. V and J are TRBV20-1 and TRBJ2-5, with D uncertain. CDR1 is DFQATT and CDR2 is SNEGSKA in the germline V gene (reference sequence). V was cut by 3 bases and J by 6 bases, with 5 bases left in between. This CDR3 contains 10 residues. The CDR3: CSASVKTQYF. CDR3 nucleotides: TGCAGTGCTAGCGTAAAGACCCAGTACTTC.

V and J are TRBV10-3 and TRBJ1-4; D remains ambiguous. The CDR3 totals 15 residues. Trimming left V 2 bases short and J 8 bases short, with 15 bases between. Germline assignment: CDR1 ENHRY and CDR2 SYGVKD. As DNA, the CDR3 is TGTGCCATCAGTGAGAGGTCCGGCAGGCTAGAAAAACTGTTTTTT. Protein: CAISERSGRLEKLFF.

The chain is built from TRBV5-1 and TRBJ2-7, with TRBD1 as a possible D gene (5 bases). The germline V gene encodes CDR1 SGHRS and CDR2 YFSETQ. This CDR3 region has 14 residues. Trimming left V 0 bases short and J 5 bases short, with 12 bases between. CDR3 protein: CASSLGAGNDEQYF. The CDR3 bases are TGCGCCAGCAGCTTGGGGGCAGGGAACGACGAGCAGTACTTC.

The rearrangement links TRBV27 to TRBJ1-1; no definite D call. CDR1 is MNHEY and CDR2 is SMNVEV in the germline V gene (reference sequence). Trimming shortened V by 6 bases and J by 1 base, and 12 bases separated the two germline ends. This CDR3 spans 14 amino acids. The CDR3: CASSPFGSNTEAFF. The DNA for the CDR3 is TGTGCCAGCAGCCCTTTCGGGTCGAACACTGAAGCTTTCTTT.

The chain uses TRBV30 and TRBJ2-7; possible D gene TRBD1, 7 bases. The CDR3 has 14 amino acids. The V and J ends lost 7 bases and 6 bases respectively, with 22 bases between them. CDR1 is GTSNPN and CDR2 is SVGIG in the germline V gene (reference sequence). CDR3 in DNA: TGTGCCTCCGAAGGAGGGGGCCGTTCGGGCGAGCAGTACTTC. Translation: CASEGGGRSGEQYF.

This clone is a singleton in its sample. The rearrangement links TRBV10-1 to TRBJ2-1, with D perhaps matching TRBD2 (7 bases). This CDR3 is built from 13 residues. Germline V lookup: CDR1 WNHNN, CDR2 SYGVQD (reference sequence). The DNA of the CDR3 is TGCTCCCCAAGGGGGGGGAGGTTGAATGAGCAGTTCTTC. It encodes CSPRGGRLNEQFF.

V usage is TRBV7-9 and J usage is TRBJ1-2, with D possibly being TRBD1 (5 bases). The CDR3 has 15 residues. The germline gives CDR1 SEHNR, CDR2 FQNEAQ (reference sequence). V lost 3 bases and J lost 5, with 16 bases in between. The chain's CDR3 is CASSFIVGEEYGYTF. The DNA for the CDR3 is TGTGCCAGCAGCTTCATAGTGGGGGAGGAGTATGGCTACACCTTC.

This chain connects TRBV12-5 to TRBJ1-1; TRBD1 agrees at 11 bases. The J segment lost 4 bases and the V segment lost 2 bases, leaving 6 bases of the junction unmatched. Germline V lookup: CDR1 LGHNT, CDR2 FRNRAP. The CDR3 consists of 16 residues. The CDR3 coding sequence is TGTGCTAGTGGTTTGAAGAGGGACAGGGGGACCACTGAAGCTTTCTTT. This encodes CASGLKRDRGTTEAFF. The full variable domain, rest sourced from reference TRBV12-5 and TRBJ1-1, is DARVTQTPRHKVTEMGQEVTMRCQPILGHNTVFWYRQTMMQGLELLAYFRNRAPLDDSGMPKDRFSAEMPDATLATLKIQPSEPRDSAVYFCASGLKRDRGTTEAFFGQGTRLTVV.

The V gene is TRBV19, the J gene TRBJ1-6; tentative D call: TRBD1 (5 bases). Trimming stripped 3 bases from V and 11 bases from J, with 11 bases between. CDR1 is LNHDA and CDR2 is SQIVND in the germline V gene (reference sequence). This CDR3 is built from 13 residues. The CDR3 reads CASSILEGTPLHF. The CDR3 DNA reads as TGTGCCAGTAGTATTCTGGAGGGGACACCCCTCCACTTT. The variable domain in full, completed from reference TRBV19 and TRBJ1-6, reads DGGITQSPKYLFRKEGQNVTLSCEQNLNHDAMYWYRQDPGQGLRLIYYSQIVNDFQKGDIAEGYSVSREKKESFPLTVTSAQKNPTAFYLCASSILEGTPLHFGNGTRLTVT.

This clone was seen more than once but under ten times. V is TRBV6-2 or TRBV6-3 and J is TRBJ2-1, with 13 bases fitting TRBD2. The V gene's germline CDR1 is MNHEY and CDR2 SVGEGT. Losses at the gene ends were 6 bases for V and 8 bases for J; bases not matched to a gene: 7. CDR3 length equals 15 residues. The chain's CDR3 is CASSTSGGAAYEQFF. The CDR3 coding sequence is TGTGCCAGCAGCACTAGCGGGGGGGCCGCATATGAGCAGTTCTTC.

As for this clone: The junction differs from germline at one of its ends, possibly a read error. The genes are TRBV19 and TRBJ1-5; D gene ambiguous. This CDR3 comprises 12 residues. The V gene's germline CDR1 is LNHDA and CDR2 SQIVND (reference sequence). CDR3 in amino acids: CASSYSNQLQHF. The CDR3 DNA follows: TGTGCCAGTAGCTATAGCAATCAGCTCCAGCATTTT.

Comments on this clone: This CDR3 is also generated by other DNA sequences in the sample. The chain is built from TRBV9 and TRBJ2-1, with D unclear. The ends were cut back, 0 bases at V and 4 bases at J, with 8 bases in the middle. This CDR3 contains 14 residues. Germline CDR1 and CDR2: SGDLS and YYNGEE. The CDR3 DNA sequence: TGTGCCAGCAGCGTAGGTGCCGGGTACAATGAGCAGTTCTTC. Protein sequence: CASSVGAGYNEQFF.

The gene calls are TRBV18 and TRBJ1-2; TRBD1 matches at 7 bases. Germline lookup yields CDR1 KGHSH and CDR2 LQKENI. J gave up 2 bases and V 2 bases, and 2 bases lay outside the gene matches. This CDR3 spans 14 amino acids. CDR3 protein: CASSPTGENYGYTF. CDR3 sequence (DNA): TGTGCCAGCTCACCAACAGGGGAAAACTATGGCTACACCTTC. The variable domain in full, with the rest retrieved from reference TRBV18 and TRBJ1-2, is NAGVMQNPRHLVRRRGQEARLRCSPMKGHSHVYWYRQLPEEGLKFMVYLQKENIIDESGMPKERFSAEFPKEGPSILRIQQVVRGDSAAYFCASSPTGENYGYTFGSGTRLTVV.

The rearrangement links TRBV5-1 to TRBJ2-1; 7 bases are shared with TRBD1. Germline V lookup: CDR1 SGHRS, CDR2 YFSETQ. The J segment lost 5 bases and the V segment lost 0 bases, leaving 5 bases of the junction unmatched. This CDR3 has 15 residues. The CDR3 DNA reads TGCGCCAGCAGCTTGGGTCGGACAGGAAACAATGAGCAGTTCTTC. It codes for CASSLGRTGNNEQFF.

The chain recombines TRBV11-2 with TRBJ2-3; 9 positions agree with TRBD2. V lost 5 bases to trimming and J lost 2 bases; unmatched junction nucleotides: 5. The CDR3 spans 15 residues. CDR1 SGHAT and CDR2 FQNNGV come from the germline V gene. DNA for the CDR3: TGTGCCAGCAGCCCAGCGGGGGGCACCACAGATACGCAGTATTTT. Translated: CASSPAGGTTDTQYF.

This chain joins TRBV6-5 and TRBJ2-3; TRBD1 matches 9 bases. Germline CDR1 reads MNHEY; CDR2 reads SVGAGI. V lost 6 bases and J lost 2; bases outside the gene matches: 6. The CDR3 consists of 15 residues. The CDR3 bases are TGTGCCAGCAGCATCCGGGACAGGGCCACAGATACGCAGTATTTT. This codes for CASSIRDRATDTQYF.

The chain couples TRBV2 to TRBJ2-7; weak D call: TRBD2 (6 bases). V lost 3 bases to trimming and J lost 2 bases, with 11 bases between them. The CDR3 totals 14 residues. The germline V gene encodes CDR1 SNHLY and CDR2 FYNNEI. The CDR3 region has the DNA TGTGCCAGCAGTGACGGCGGGGCTGCCTACGAGCAGTACTTC. It encodes CASSDGGAAYEQYF.

J is TRBJ2-7 and V is TRBV28, with D possibly matching TRBD2 (5 bases). The V gene's germline CDR1 is MDHEN and CDR2 SYDVKM. Trimming took 0 bases from V and 0 from J, leaving 9 bases between them. CDR3 size: 15 residues. The CDR3 sequence: CASSLWRATSYEQYF. The CDR3 nucleotides are TGTGCCAGCAGTTTATGGCGGGCTACCTCCTACGAGCAGTACTTC.

The chain links TRBV5-1 to TRBJ1-2; TRBD1 matches at 8 bases. The CDR3 extends over 11 amino acids. CDR1 SGHRS and CDR2 YFSETQ come from the germline V gene. V was clipped by 3 bases and J by 14 bases; unmatched bases: 6. As DNA, the CDR3 is TGCGCCAGCAGCTCGACAGGGGCCGTGACCTTC. Residues: CASSSTGAVTF.

The chain has TRBV19 and TRBJ1-4; TRBD1 is a possible D gene (6 bases). With 8 bases removed from V and 4 bases from J, the gap between germline ends came to 14 bases. CDR3 length equals 14 residues. Germline V lookup: CDR1 LNHDA, CDR2 SQIVND (reference sequence). The CDR3 region has the DNA TGTGCCAGTGGTGACAGGCCGCTTAATGAAAAACTGTTTTTT. It specifies CASGDRPLNEKLFF.

The CDR3 sequence: CATRDSNYEQYF. The CDR3 nucleotides are TGTGCCACCCGGGACAGCAACTACGAGCAGTACTTC. V usage is TRBV30 and J usage is TRBJ2-7; TRBD1 matches 7 bases. The J segment lost 3 bases and the V segment lost 8 bases, leaving 7 bases of the junction unmatched. The CDR3 is 12 residues long. Germline V CDR1 and CDR2: GTSNPN, SVGIG (reference sequence).